These 17 T cell receptor beta chains came from one sample sequenced in a study of cytomegalovirus exposure and HLA in healthy donors. PCR employed 60 Vbeta and 13 Jbeta primers. Repertoires were generated with immunoSEQ multiplex PCR, while TCRdb's copy carries only in-frame clones and drops some. The sample shows about 80,000 clones, around 60% of them seen only once. The sample taken for sequencing was PBMCs. The source is a male donor in good health and CMV-seropositive.

V and J are TRBV11-3 and TRBJ2-3; D perhaps matches TRBD1 (5 bases). CDR1 is SGHNT, CDR2 YENEEA, per germline. V was cut by 5 bases and J by 4 bases, with 19 bases left in between. The CDR3 runs 16 residues. CDR3 DNA sequence: TGTGCCAGCAGCGGTAGGGTCCCCCAGGGCCCAGATACGCAGTATTTT. This codes for CASSGRVPQGPDTQYF. The variable domain in full, completed from reference TRBV11-3 and TRBJ2-3, reads EAGVVQSPRYKIIEKKQPVAFWCNPISGHNTLYWYLQNLGQGPELLIRYENEEAVDDSQLPKDRFSAERLKGVDSTLKIQPAELGDSAVYLCASSGRVPQGPDTQYFGPGTRLTVL.

The chain recombines TRBV7-2 with TRBJ1-2, with TRBD1 matching 7 bases. This CDR3 contains 12 residues. Germline CDR1 and CDR2: SGHTA and FQGNSA. V trimming: 2 bases; J trimming: 7 bases; junction bases outside the gene matches: 1. The CDR3 DNA is TGTGCCAGCAGCTTAACAGGGGTTGGCTACACCTTC. Translated, it gives CASSLTGVGYTF.

V usage is TRBV27 and J usage is TRBJ1-5; the match to TRBD1 covers 8 bases. The trim removed 5 bases at V and 6 bases at J, leaving 12 bases unmatched. The CDR3 extends over 16 amino acids. Germline V gene data show CDR1 as MNHEY and CDR2 as SMNVEV (reference sequence). CDR3 residues: CASSLRTDRAGQPQHF. CDR3 sequence (DNA): TGTGCCAGCAGTCTACGGACGGACAGGGCGGGTCAGCCCCAGCATTTT.

The chain couples TRBV7-2 to TRBJ1-1; D might be TRBD1 (5 bases). The CDR3 has 14 residues. Trimming stripped 2 bases from V and 4 bases from J, with 11 bases between. In germline, CDR1 is SGHTA, CDR2 FQGNSA. The CDR3 nucleotides read TGTGCCAGCAGCTTACAGGGTCTCGGCACTGAAGCTTTCTTT. This translates into CASSLQGLGTEAFF.

V usage is TRBV10-3 and J usage is TRBJ1-1, with 7 bases matching TRBD1. J was trimmed by 2 bases and V by 6 bases; bases with no gene match: 15. The CDR3 runs to 17 residues. The germline V gene encodes CDR1 ENHRY and CDR2 SYGVKD. DNA of the CDR3: TGTGCCATCAGAGGACAGGCGCCTGGCCGTGGAAACACTGAAGCTTTCTTT. Encoded protein: CAIRGQAPGRGNTEAFF.

The chain is built from TRBV9 and TRBJ1-5; D call uncertain. The CDR3 covers 15 residues. V was shortened by 0 bases and J by 0 bases, with 7 bases between the two germline ends. CDR1 and CDR2 from the germline V gene are SGDLS and YYNGEE. The CDR3 reads CASSVDSYSNQPQHF. In DNA form, the CDR3 reads TGTGCCAGCAGCGTAGACAGTTATAGCAATCAGCCCCAGCATTTT.

CDR3 in amino acids: CASSRQGASSPLHF. The CDR3 DNA reads as TGTGCCAGCTCTAGACAGGGGGCGAGCTCACCCCTCCACTTT. This chain connects TRBV6-1 to TRBJ1-6; 10 bases are a match to TRBD1. Germline loops: CDR1 MNHNS, CDR2 SASEGT. V shed 8 bases and J 10 bases; nucleotides not matched to a gene: 8. The CDR3 covers 14 residues.

This clone was counted once. The chain employs TRBV7-9 and TRBJ2-2; 13 bases map to TRBD2. The CDR3 is 16 residues long. In germline, CDR1 is SEHNR, CDR2 FQNEAQ (reference sequence). J gave up 6 bases and V 5 bases, and 6 bases lay outside the gene matches. The CDR3 bases are TGTGCCAGCAGCCCGGGGACTAGCGGGACAGCCGGGGAGCTGTTTTTT. This translates into CASSPGTSGTAGELFF. The whole variable domain, remainder taken from reference TRBV7-9 and TRBJ2-2, is DTGVSQNPRHKITKRGQNVTFRCDPISEHNRLYWYRQTLGQGPEFLTYFQNEAQLEKSRLLSDRFSAERPKGSFSTLEIQRTEQGDSAMYLCASSPGTSGTAGELFFGEGSRLTVL.

The V and J genes are TRBV13 and TRBJ2-5, with TRBD2 identical over 14 bases. CDR1 is PRHDT, CDR2 FYEKMQ, per germline (reference sequence). The J segment lost 2 bases and the V segment lost 4 bases, leaving 12 bases of the junction unmatched. The CDR3 consists of 19 residues. CDR3 DNA: TGTGCCAGCAGCTACAGGACTAGCGGGGGGTTCGTTTCACAAGAGACCCAGTACTTC. Its protein is CASSYRTSGGFVSQETQYF.

The gene calls are TRBV4-1 and TRBJ1-5, with D hard to call. The CDR3 consists of 16 residues. V was clipped by 0 bases and J by 2 bases, with 11 bases between them. CDR1 is MGHRA, CDR2 YSYEKL, per germline. The CDR3 bases are TGCGCCAGCAGCCAAGACTCCGAGAGGGGCAATCAGCCCCAGCATTTT. Translation gives CASSQDSERGNQPQHF.

The chain is built from TRBV11-2 and TRBJ1-3; no definite D call. V lost 4 bases, J lost 1 base, and 11 bases lay in between. The CDR3 is 15 residues long. The germline V gene encodes CDR1 SGHAT and CDR2 FQNNGV. The CDR3 region has the DNA TGTGCCAGCAGCTCCCCCCGGGATTCTGGAAACACCATATATTTT. Translation gives CASSSPRDSGNTIYF.

In this sample, this clone turned up once. The V gene is TRBV27, the J gene TRBJ1-5; D remains ambiguous. This CDR3 is 12 amino acids long. CDR1 and CDR2 (germline): MNHEY, SMNVEV (reference sequence). Trimming removed 7 bases from V and 6 bases from J, with 10 bases in between. CDR3 in amino acids: CASNPISQPQHF. The CDR3 nucleotides read TGTGCCAGCAACCCTATAAGTCAGCCCCAGCATTTT.

The chain recombines TRBV7-9 with TRBJ1-5, with D possibly matching TRBD1 (6 bases). This CDR3 contains 15 residues. The ends were cut back, 5 bases at V and 4 bases at J, with 15 bases in the middle. The germline V gene encodes CDR1 SEHNR and CDR2 FQNEAQ (reference sequence). As DNA, the CDR3 is TGTGCCAGCAGCCCACCGGGACACCGTAATCAGCCCCAGCATTTT. Protein product: CASSPPGHRNQPQHF.

This clone has just a few counts. The V gene is TRBV19, the J gene TRBJ1-1; 8 bases fit TRBD1. Germline CDR1 reads LNHDA; CDR2 reads SQIVND (reference sequence). The CDR3 is made up of 13 amino acids. Trimming cost V 6 bases and J 4 bases; bases outside gene matches: 4. The CDR3 sequence is CASSLTGGTEAFF. The CDR3 nucleotides are TGTGCCAGTAGCCTAACAGGGGGCACTGAAGCTTTCTTT.

The rearrangement joins TRBV9 to TRBJ1-1, with 7 bases lining up with TRBD1. J gave up 7 bases and V 0 bases, and 9 bases lay outside the gene matches. There are 15 residues in the CDR3. Germline lookup yields CDR1 SGDLS and CDR2 YYNGEE. The CDR3, as DNA: TGTGCCAGCAGCGTAGGTCAAAGGGACAGCCTTGAAGCTTTCTTT. Translated, it gives CASSVGQRDSLEAFF.

This clone was detected a few times. CDR3 amino acids: CASTPGLLGDIQYF. The CDR3 nucleotides read TGTGCCAGCACCCCGGGACTCCTAGGGGACATTCAGTACTTC. This sequence joins TRBV5-6 and TRBJ2-4; TRBD2 might be the D (6 bases). V was cut by 6 bases and J by 8 bases, with 18 bases left in between. Germline assignment: CDR1 SGHDT and CDR2 YYEEEE. CDR3 length: 14 amino acids.

The CDR3 loop is CACHPKGQGPNTEAFF. The CDR3 region has the DNA TGTGCCTGTCATCCCAAGGGACAGGGCCCGAACACTGAAGCTTTCTTT. The V gene is TRBV30, the J gene TRBJ1-1, with TRBD1 matching over 9 bases. J gave up 1 base and V 6 bases, and 12 bases lay outside the gene matches. Germline CDR1 is GTSNPN and CDR2 is SVGIG (reference sequence). The CDR3 consists of 16 residues.